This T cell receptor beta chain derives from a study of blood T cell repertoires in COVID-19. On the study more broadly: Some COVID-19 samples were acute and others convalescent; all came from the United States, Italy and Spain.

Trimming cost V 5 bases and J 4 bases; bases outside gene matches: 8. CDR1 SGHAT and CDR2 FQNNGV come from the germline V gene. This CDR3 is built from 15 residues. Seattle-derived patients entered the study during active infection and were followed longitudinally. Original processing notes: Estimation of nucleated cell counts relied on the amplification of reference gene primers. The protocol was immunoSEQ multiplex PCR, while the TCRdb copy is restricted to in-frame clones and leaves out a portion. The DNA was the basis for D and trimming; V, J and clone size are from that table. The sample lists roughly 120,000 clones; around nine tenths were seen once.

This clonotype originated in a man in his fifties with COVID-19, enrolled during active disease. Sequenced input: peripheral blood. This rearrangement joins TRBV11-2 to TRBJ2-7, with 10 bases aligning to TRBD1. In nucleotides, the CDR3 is TGTGCCAGCAGCGCCGGGACAGGGGAGGGTTACGAGCAGTACTTC. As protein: CASSAGTGEGYEQYF.